This T cell receptor beta chain was documented in a study of beta chain features in type 1 diabetes. Study information: The study found patients and healthy donors alike in age, gender and cell yields. The number of sorted cells examined across all samples was around 110 million. Study observations and caveats: Within each of all four CD4+ subsets, Type 1 diabetes patients had TCRB CDR3s that were moderately but significantly shorter.

V lost 4 bases to trimming and J lost 1 base; unmatched junction nucleotides: 7. The CDR3 totals 16 residues. Germline loops: CDR1 SEHNR, CDR2 FQNEAQ (reference sequence). Comments on this clone: The antigen is not known.

The authors reverse transcribed all of the isolated RNA, so sequencing captured expressed TCRB transcripts. Read counts averaged roughly 3.7 million for samples of naive, central memory and regulatory T cells. Data came from immunoSEQ multiplex PCR; TCRdb stores just in-frame clones and leaves some out. The data show 250,000 to 300,000 clones, about 13% seen once. The origin of this receptor is a man aged 30 to 45 with type 1 diabetes. Sequenced: naive CD4+ T cells from blood. The chain carries TRBV7-9 and TRBJ2-5; TRBD1 matches at 9 bases. This chain's CDR3 is CASSSGPQGAQETQYF. For the CDR3, the DNA is TGTGCCAGCAGCTCGGGTCCACAGGGGGCCCAAGAGACCCAGTACTTC.